Listed here are 5 T cell receptor beta chains from one sample, sequenced in a study of CD8 T cells in ankylosing spondylitis. TCRdb processed the 5' RACE reads anew with MiXCR; each CDR3 protein has one entry. The top ten clones hold roughly 59% of a sample with around 90,000 distinct CDR3 sequences, more than 25% of them seen once. Sequenced material: blood, either unsorted or a sorted T cell fraction (not recorded which). The receptor source for this set is a male donor with ankylosing spondylitis or in good health (not recorded which).

The gene calls are TRBV21-1 and TRBJ2-7; TRBD2, the table's D call, lacks a check against the DNA. TRBV21-1 constitutes a pseudogene. The CDR3 sequence is 23 residues long. The CDR3 reads CASSKLGREGVQLINRADYEQYF. The CDR3 region has the DNA TGTGCCAGCAGCAAATTAGGGAGGGAGGGGGTCCAACTCATTAACAGGGCCGACTACGAGCAGTACTTC.

The chain combines TRBV6-1 with TRBJ2-7, with 10 bases that match TRBD1. Germline CDR1 is MNHNS and CDR2 is SASEGT. This CDR3 has 13 amino acids. V trimming: 10 bases; J trimming: 5 bases; junction bases outside the gene matches: 8. This CDR3 is CATFDRGRDEQYV. For the CDR3, the DNA is TGTGCCACCTTTGACAGGGGGCGCGACGAGCAGTACGTC.

This clonotype was seen a few times. The chain combines TRBV5-1 with TRBJ2-3; the match to TRBD1 covers 8 bases. CDR1 is SGHRS and CDR2 is YFSETQ in the germline V gene. V was clipped by 2 bases and J by 2 bases; unmatched bases: 13. CDR3 length equals 18 residues. CDR3 nucleotides: TGCGCCAGCAGCTTTAACGCCGGGACAGGACCTTTCACAGATACGCAGTATTTT. It yields the protein CASSFNAGTGPFTDTQYF.

This clonotype was counted between two and nine times. The chain carries TRBV27 and TRBJ2-7, with 9 bases that match TRBD2. The CDR3 has 13 residues. V was clipped by 7 bases and J by 6 bases; unmatched bases: 7. Germline V CDR1 and CDR2: MNHEY, SMNVEV (reference sequence). The CDR3 spells CASMAAGGSEQYF. The CDR3 nucleotides are TGTGCCAGCATGGCAGCGGGAGGCAGCGAGCAGTACTTC.

This clonotype is a singleton in its sample. This chain uses TRBV20-1 with TRBJ1-1; D gene unclear. The length of the CDR3 is 13 residues. Per germline, CDR1 DFQATT and CDR2 SNEGSKA (reference sequence). The V gene lost 3 bases and the J gene lost 3 bases, with 11 bases spanning the gap. DNA for the CDR3: TGCAGTGCTAGTTCGGCGCCCTACACTGAAGCTTTCTTT. Translated, it gives CSASSAPYTEAFF.